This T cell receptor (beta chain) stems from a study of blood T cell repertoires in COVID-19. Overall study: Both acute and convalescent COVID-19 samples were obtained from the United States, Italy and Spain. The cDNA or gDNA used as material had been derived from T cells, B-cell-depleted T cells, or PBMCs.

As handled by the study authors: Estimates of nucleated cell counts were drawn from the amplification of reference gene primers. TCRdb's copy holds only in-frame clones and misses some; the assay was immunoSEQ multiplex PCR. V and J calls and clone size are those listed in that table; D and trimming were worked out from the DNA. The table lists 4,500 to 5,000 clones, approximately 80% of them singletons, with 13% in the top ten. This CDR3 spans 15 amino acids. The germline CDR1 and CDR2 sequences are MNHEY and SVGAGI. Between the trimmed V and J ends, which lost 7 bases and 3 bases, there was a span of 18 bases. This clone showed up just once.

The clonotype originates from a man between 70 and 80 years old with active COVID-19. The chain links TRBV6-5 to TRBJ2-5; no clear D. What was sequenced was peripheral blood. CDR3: CASKTAQRREETQYF. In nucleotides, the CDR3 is TGTGCCAGCAAAACTGCCCAAAGGAGAGAAGAGACCCAGTACTTC.